This T cell receptor (beta chain) stems from a study of OX40 agonist ivuxolimab in advanced cancers. Study at large: Patient treatment consisted of intravenous ivuxolimab administration every 2 weeks at 0.01 to 10 mg/kg. Partial responses occurred in three patients (one hepatocellular carcinoma, two cutaneous melanoma).

CDR1 and CDR2 from the germline V gene are MNHEY and SVGAGI. The CDR3 spans 14 residues. V lost 4 bases and J lost 4, with 11 bases in between. Only in-frame clones appear in the TCRdb table, and some are missing; sequencing was by immunoSEQ multiplex PCR. The sample records roughly 70,000 clones, about nine tenths being singletons. V usage is TRBV6-5 and J usage is TRBJ1-3; D is ambiguous. This TCR was sampled from an adult with an advanced solid tumor such as melanoma, head and neck, liver or kidney cancer. The starting material was CD4+ or CD8+ T cells sorted from blood, obtained in a trial of the OX40 agonist ivuxolimab. CDR3 bases: TGTGCCAGCAGTTCGGTGACGTCCGGAAACACCATATATTTT. Translation gives CASSSVTSGNTIYF.